What follows are 32 T cell receptor beta chains derived from one specimen sequenced in a study of graft-versus-host responses after intestinal transplantation. Method: immunoSEQ multiplex PCR; TCRdb's copy keeps in-frame clones and lacks some. The table shows 90,000 to 120,000 clones, with over 80% occurring only once. No antigen has been identified for these receptors. The specimen comprised unstimulated CD4+ T cells sorted from spleen or lymph node cells, sampled before transplant. The receptors shown here come from a human donor who was the organ donor for an intestinal transplant.

The V gene is TRBV4-2, the J gene TRBJ2-1, with 7 nucleotides matching TRBD2. In germline, CDR1 is LGHNA, CDR2 YNFKEQ. The CDR3 is 16 residues long. V lost 0 bases and J lost 2; bases outside the gene matches: 4. The DNA for the CDR3 is TGTGCCAGCAGCCAAGATCTGCGGGAGACCTACAATGAGCAGTTCTTC. Its protein product is CASSQDLRETYNEQFF.

This clone occurred once. The CDR3 ends on some other residue instead of the conserved phenylalanine or tryptophan, so this is likely a read error. The CDR3 region is CASSRRGDTEAFL. DNA of the CDR3: TGTGCCAGCAGCCGCAGGGGGGACACTGAAGCTTTCCTT. V and J are TRBV5-4 and TRBJ1-1; TRBD1 matches 7 bases. Unmatched junction bases numbered 3, after V lost 4 bases and J lost 3 bases. Germline V CDR1 and CDR2: SGHNT, YYREEE (reference sequence). The CDR3 runs to 13 residues.

The chain employs TRBV7-9 and TRBJ1-3; D uncertain. V lost 2 bases to trimming and J lost 4 bases, with 12 bases between them. CDR1 and CDR2 from the germline V gene are SEHNR and FQNEAQ (reference sequence). The CDR3 has 15 residues. Written as DNA, the CDR3 is TGTGCCAGCAGCTTAATGATCGGGGTCGGAAACACCATATATTTT. Its protein is CASSLMIGVGNTIYF.

The genes are TRBV18 and TRBJ1-2; 7 bases line up with TRBD1. Germline V gene lookup returns CDR1 KGHSH and CDR2 LQKENI. The CDR3 is 16 residues long. The V gene end was trimmed by 3 bases and the J gene end by 0 bases; junction bases not matched to a gene: 7. CDR3 loop: CASSPNTGVPNYGYTF. CDR3 DNA sequence: TGTGCCAGCTCACCCAATACAGGGGTACCTAACTATGGCTACACCTTC.

This clone showed up just a few times. The gene calls are TRBV7-9 and TRBJ2-5; a possible D gene is TRBD1 (5 bases). CDR3 length equals 13 residues. V was cut by 5 bases and J by 2 bases, with 9 bases left in between. Germline CDR1 is SEHNR and CDR2 is FQNEAQ (reference sequence). The CDR3 sequence is CASSLDRQETQYF. In DNA form, the CDR3 reads TGTGCCAGCAGCCTTGACAGACAAGAGACCCAGTACTTC.

The gene calls are TRBV18 and TRBJ2-7; D possibly corresponds to TRBD2 (6 bases). Germline V gene lookup returns CDR1 KGHSH and CDR2 LQKENI. The CDR3 runs 14 residues. V was trimmed by 3 bases and J by 5 bases, leaving 14 bases between them. This CDR3 reads CASSPRRESHEQYF. CDR3 in DNA: TGTGCCAGCTCACCGCGCCGGGAGTCGCACGAGCAGTACTTC.

V and J are TRBV5-1 and TRBJ1-1; no clear D gene. Between the trimmed V and J ends, which lost 4 bases and 0 bases, there was a span of 13 bases. This CDR3 contains 15 residues. The germline V gene encodes CDR1 SGHRS and CDR2 YFSETQ. The CDR3 DNA is TGCGCCAGCAGCCAAAACGTGGGGTTGAACACTGAAGCTTTCTTT. Its protein is CASSQNVGLNTEAFF.

The chain combines TRBV28 with TRBJ2-7; TRBD2 matches 7 bases. CDR3 length: 13 residues. Germline CDR1 reads MDHEN; CDR2 reads SYDVKM. V shed 6 bases and J 7 bases; nucleotides not matched to a gene: 9. CDR3 nucleotides: TGTGCCAGCAGCCCCCCGACTAGCAGGGAGCAGTACTTC. As protein: CASSPPTSREQYF.

The rearrangement joins TRBV6-5 to TRBJ2-7, with no clear D. V was cut by 3 bases and J by 0 bases, with 12 bases left in between. The V gene's germline CDR1 is MNHEY and CDR2 SVGAGI. The length of the CDR3 is 15 residues. The DNA for the CDR3 is TGTGCCAGCAGTTATAAGCGAGAGGACTCCTACGAGCAGTACTTC. It yields the protein CASSYKREDSYEQYF.

The chain couples TRBV19 to TRBJ1-3; D gene ambiguous. V dropped 2 bases and J dropped 2 bases, with 10 bases sitting between them. The V gene's germline CDR1 is LNHDA and CDR2 SQIVND (reference sequence). The CDR3 consists of 15 residues. The CDR3 loop is CASSILDMAGNTIYF. The CDR3 DNA reads as TGTGCCAGTAGTATACTAGACATGGCTGGAAACACCATATATTTT.

The CDR3 DNA sequence: TGTGCCAGCAGCCCCAATCGAGGGGGCTACACCTTC. The encoded protein is CASSPNRGGYTF. The chain is built from TRBV4-2 and TRBJ1-2; D call uncertain. V gave up 4 bases and J gave up 8 bases, with 11 bases separating them. The CDR3 runs 12 residues. The germline V gene has CDR1 LGHNA and CDR2 YNFKEQ.

The chain employs TRBV7-3 and TRBJ2-5, with D perhaps TRBD1 (5 bases). Trimming stripped 3 bases from V and 2 bases from J, with 7 bases between. The CDR3 contains 13 residues. In germline, CDR1 is SGHTA, CDR2 FQGTGA. For the CDR3, the DNA is TGTGCCAGCAGCTTTGACAGTCAAGAGACCCAGTACTTC. This translates into CASSFDSQETQYF. Supplemented by reference TRBV7-3 and TRBJ2-5, the full variable domain reads GAGVSQTPSNKVTEKGKYVELRCDPISGHTALYWYRQSLGQGPEFLIYFQGTGAADDSGLPNDRFFAVRPEGSVSTLKIQRTERGDSAVYLCASSFDSQETQYFGPGTRLLVL.

The rearrangement uses TRBV13 and TRBJ1-2, with 7 bases lining up with TRBD1. Germline lookup yields CDR1 PRHDT and CDR2 FYEKMQ (reference sequence). This CDR3 is built from 14 residues. J gave up 5 bases and V 5 bases, and 8 bases lay outside the gene matches. The CDR3 spells CASSPQGGWYGYTF. The CDR3, as DNA: TGTGCCAGCAGCCCCCAGGGGGGTTGGTATGGCTACACCTTC.

In DNA form, the CDR3 reads TGTGCCAGCAGTTACTCGAGAGCGGGGGCATACGAGCAGTACTTC. Its translation is CASSYSRAGAYEQYF. The chain carries TRBV6-6 and TRBJ2-7, with 8 positions matching TRBD2. The CDR3 runs to 15 residues. Trimming at V came to 0 bases and at J to 4 bases, leaving 5 bases not matched to a gene. Germline CDR1 reads MNHNY; CDR2 reads SVGAGI (reference sequence).

The chain combines TRBV29-1 with TRBJ2-1; 9 bases are shared with TRBD2. CDR3 size: 13 residues. Unmatched junction bases numbered 4, after V lost 1 base and J lost 9 bases. Germline V lookup: CDR1 SQVTM, CDR2 ANQGSEA. DNA for the CDR3: TGCAGCGTTGAAGGGACTAGCGCGGCTGAGCAGTTCTTC. Protein sequence: CSVEGTSAAEQFF.

The chain recombines TRBV4-1 with TRBJ1-5; 8 nucleotides line up with TRBD1. The germline gives CDR1 MGHRA, CDR2 YSYEKL. This CDR3 is built from 17 residues. With 4 bases clipped from V and 7 bases from J, the junction kept 15 bases outside the gene matches. For the CDR3, the DNA is TGCGCCAGCAGCCTCGGGATCGCCAGGGGGCTGCGACAGCCCCAGCATTTT. It encodes CASSLGIARGLRQPQHF.

The V and J genes are TRBV4-2 and TRBJ1-6; 8 nucleotides agree with TRBD1. This CDR3 contains 18 residues. Per germline, CDR1 LGHNA and CDR2 YNFKEQ. After removal of 1 base from V and 7 bases from J, the junction contained 12 bases not matched to a gene. The CDR3 loop reads CASSQVTLSGQVNSPLHF. CDR3 sequence (DNA): TGTGCCAGCAGCCAAGTTACCTTGTCGGGACAGGTGAATTCACCCCTCCACTTT.

The genes are TRBV5-1 and TRBJ1-4, with D hard to call. The CDR3 contains 15 residues. The germline V gene encodes CDR1 SGHRS and CDR2 YFSETQ. With 2 bases removed from V and 1 base from J, the gap between germline ends came to 9 bases. CDR3 bases: TGCGCCAGCAGCTTTCAAAAGGGAACTAATGAAAAACTGTTTTTT. Residues: CASSFQKGTNEKLFF.

The V call is TRBV7-2, the J call TRBJ1-1; D gene unclear. The CDR3 has 14 amino acids. Germline assignment: CDR1 SGHTA and CDR2 FQGNSA. Trimming stripped 5 bases from V and 2 bases from J, with 12 bases between. The CDR3 is CASSPRTANTEAFF. The CDR3 DNA reads as TGTGCCAGCAGCCCAAGGACGGCCAACACTGAAGCTTTCTTT.

This clone turned up a few times. The rearrangement joins TRBV13 to TRBJ2-3, with D perhaps being TRBD1 or TRBD2 (5 bases each). CDR1 is PRHDT, CDR2 FYEKMQ, per germline (reference sequence). The CDR3 runs to 16 residues. The V and J ends lost 5 bases and 2 bases respectively, with 17 bases between them. The CDR3 protein is CASSRMVGVDTDTQYF. The CDR3 nucleotides are TGTGCCAGCAGCAGAATGGTGGGGGTAGACACAGATACGCAGTATTTT. Looking up the rest from reference TRBV13 and TRBJ2-3 gives the full variable domain: AAGVIQSPRHLIKEKRETATLKCYPIPRHDTVYWYQQGPGQDPQFLISFYEKMQSDKGSIPDRFSAQQFSDYHSELNMSSLELGDSALYFCASSRMVGVDTDTQYFGPGTRLTVL.

This chain uses TRBV20-1 with TRBJ2-7; 7 bases are shared with TRBD1. CDR1 and CDR2 from the germline V gene are DFQATT and SNEGSKA (reference sequence). Trimming cost V 4 bases and J 5 bases; bases outside gene matches: 2. The CDR3 covers 11 residues. CDR3 residues: CSATGTDEQYF. The DNA of the CDR3 is TGCAGTGCTACTGGGACAGACGAGCAGTACTTC.

The V gene is TRBV11-3, the J gene TRBJ2-1; 12 nucleotides align to TRBD1. The V gene's germline CDR1 is SGHNT and CDR2 YENEEA. The trim removed 5 bases at V and 7 bases at J, leaving 15 bases unmatched. This CDR3 region has 18 residues. The CDR3 protein is CASSRKLTGTGGINEQFF. The CDR3 DNA reads TGTGCCAGCAGCCGGAAACTCACCGGGACAGGGGGCATAAATGAGCAGTTCTTC.

The chain links TRBV9 to TRBJ2-2; D may be TRBD2 (5 bases). The germline V gene encodes CDR1 SGDLS and CDR2 YYNGEE. The CDR3 contains 15 residues. V was trimmed by 0 bases and J by 1 base, leaving 7 bases between them. In nucleotides, the CDR3 is TGTGCCAGCAGCGTAGGCAGCGGGAACACCGGGGAGCTGTTTTTT. This codes for CASSVGSGNTGELFF. Together with reference TRBV9 and TRBJ2-2, the CDR3 gives the full variable domain: DSGVTQTPKHLITATGQRVTLRCSPRSGDLSVYWYQQSLDQGLQFLIQYYNGEERAKGNILERFSAQQFPDLHSELNLSSLELGDSALYFCASSVGSGNTGELFFGEGSRLTVL.

The chain has TRBV2 and TRBJ2-3, with 9 bases matching TRBD1. Losses at the gene ends were 5 bases for V and 1 base for J; bases not matched to a gene: 1. This CDR3 is built from 14 residues. Germline V gene sequence: CDR1 SNHLY, CDR2 FYNNEI. The CDR3 sequence: CASSRTGGTDTQYF. In nucleotides, the CDR3 is TGTGCCAGCAGTCGGACAGGGGGCACAGATACGCAGTATTTT. The variable domain in full, with the rest retrieved from reference TRBV2 and TRBJ2-3, is EPEVTQTPSHQVTQMGQEVILRCVPISNHLYFYWYRQILGQKVEFLVSFYNNEISEKSEIFDDQFSVERPDGSNFTLKIRSTKLEDSAMYFCASSRTGGTDTQYFGPGTRLTVL.

The chain uses TRBV7-9 and TRBJ1-2, with D maybe TRBD1 (6 bases). The CDR3 extends over 17 amino acids. Deletions cut 5 bases from V and 3 bases from J, with 22 bases between. The germline V gene encodes CDR1 SEHNR and CDR2 FQNEAQ (reference sequence). The CDR3 DNA sequence: TGTGCCAGCAGCCCAATACGCGGCCGGGACACAGACTATGGCTACACCTTC. Its translation is CASSPIRGRDTDYGYTF.

V gene TRBV28 combines with J gene TRBJ2-2; perhaps D is TRBD1 or TRBD2 (6 bases each). Trimming took off 5 bases at V and 9 bases at J, with 16 bases between the two ends. There are 14 residues in the CDR3. The V gene's germline CDR1 is MDHEN and CDR2 SYDVKM. CDR3 amino acids: CASSLFRGGRELFF. The CDR3, as DNA: TGTGCCAGCAGTCTCTTCAGAGGGGGGAGGGAGCTGTTTTTT.

The CDR3 region has the DNA TGTGCCAGCAGTCGGACAGTTAACTATGGCTACACCTTC. This gives the protein CASSRTVNYGYTF. This chain joins TRBV28 and TRBJ1-2; possible D gene TRBD1, 6 bases. CDR1 is MDHEN, CDR2 SYDVKM, per germline. Trimming removed 5 bases at V and 1 base at J, with 8 bases between. This CDR3 has 13 amino acids.

V and J are TRBV6-1 and TRBJ1-2; D perhaps matches TRBD1 (6 bases). Germline CDR1 MNHNS, CDR2 SASEGT. V was clipped by 5 bases and J by 3 bases, with 16 bases between them. This CDR3 spans 15 amino acids. Here the CDR3 reads CASSRYTTGDYGYTF. The CDR3 region has the DNA TGTGCCAGCAGTCGATACACGACAGGCGACTATGGCTACACCTTC.

This sequence joins TRBV7-3 and TRBJ1-1; D gene uncertain. Germline assignment: CDR1 SGHTA and CDR2 FQGTGA. Trimming took 1 base from V and 0 from J, leaving 3 bases between them. This CDR3 has 13 residues. This CDR3 is CASSLIVNTEAFF. CDR3 in DNA: TGTGCCAGCAGCTTAATTGTGAACACTGAAGCTTTCTTT.

CDR3 amino acids: CASSWGGGPSYGYTF. CDR3 coding DNA: TGCGCCAGCAGCTGGGGAGGGGGCCCCTCCTATGGCTACACCTTC. The chain is built from TRBV5-1 and TRBJ1-2; TRBD1 agrees at 7 bases. There are 15 residues in the CDR3. Per the germline V gene, CDR1 is SGHRS and CDR2 is YFSETQ. Trimming at V came to 3 bases and at J to 4 bases, leaving 9 bases not matched to a gene.

This clone was counted a few times. V and J are TRBV5-1 and TRBJ2-5; D is perhaps TRBD1 or TRBD2 (6 bases each). Germline V gene data show CDR1 as SGHRS and CDR2 as YFSETQ. This CDR3 is 13 amino acids long. Between the trimmed V and J ends, which lost 0 bases and 5 bases, there was a span of 8 bases. The CDR3 bases are TGCGCCAGCAGCTTGGAGGGGGGCGAGACCCAGTACTTC. The encoded protein is CASSLEGGETQYF. Using reference TRBV5-1 and TRBJ2-5 for the parts outside the CDR3, the full variable domain is KAGVTQTPRYLIKTRGQQVTLSCSPISGHRSVSWYQQTPGQGLQFLFEYFSETQRNKGNFPGRFSGRQFSNSRSEMNVSTLELGDSALYLCASSLEGGETQYFGPGTRLLVL.

This chain connects TRBV4-1 to TRBJ1-3; D not certain. Trimming removed 0 bases from V and 0 bases from J, with 18 bases in between. CDR3 size: 19 residues. Germline CDR1 is MGHRA and CDR2 is YSYEKL. The CDR3 sequence: CASSQDHGSGRSSGNTIYF. DNA for the CDR3: TGCGCCAGCAGCCAAGATCACGGATCCGGCAGGAGCTCTGGAAACACCATATATTTT.